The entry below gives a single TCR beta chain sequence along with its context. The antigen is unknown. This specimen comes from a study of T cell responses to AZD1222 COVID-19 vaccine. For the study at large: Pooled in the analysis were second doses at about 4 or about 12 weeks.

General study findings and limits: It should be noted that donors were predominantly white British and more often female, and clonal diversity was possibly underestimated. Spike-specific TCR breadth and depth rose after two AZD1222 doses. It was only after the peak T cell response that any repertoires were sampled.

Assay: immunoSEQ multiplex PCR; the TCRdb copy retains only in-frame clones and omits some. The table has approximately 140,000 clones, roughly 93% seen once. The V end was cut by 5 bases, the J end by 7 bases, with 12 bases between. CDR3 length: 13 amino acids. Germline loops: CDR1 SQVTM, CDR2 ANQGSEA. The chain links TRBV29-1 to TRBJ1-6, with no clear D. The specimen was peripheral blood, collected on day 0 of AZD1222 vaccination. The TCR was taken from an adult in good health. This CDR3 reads CSVSSEGNSPLHF. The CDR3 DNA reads TGCAGCGTTTCGTCGGAAGGGAATTCACCCCTCCACTTT.